This T cell receptor beta chain was sequenced in a study of PD-1 blockade in mismatch repair-deficient tumors. Turning to the study itself: All were previously treated, progressing patients with about a dozen mismatch repair-deficient cancer types.

Method: immunoSEQ multiplex PCR; TCRdb's copy keeps in-frame clones and lacks some. The repertoire includes roughly 80,000 clones, 81% of them detected once, and 2.6% sits in the top ten. V was shortened by 5 bases and J by 0 bases, with 6 bases between the two germline ends. From germline, CDR1 is SGHNT and CDR2 YENEEA. The CDR3 contains 13 residues. All patients were mismatch repair deficient, assessed by either PCR or immunohistochemistry. TCR sequencing covered a few patients who responded to pembrolizumab. The sequence was collected from an adult with mismatch repair-deficient cancer. Source: peripheral blood, taken 12 weeks after starting pembrolizumab. The chain couples TRBV11-3 to TRBJ2-3, with D unclear. The CDR3, as DNA: TGTGCCAGCAGCCTCTTTAGCACAGATACGCAGTATTTT. It codes for CASSLFSTDTQYF.